The 4 T cell receptor beta chains reported below all come from one sample, sequenced in a study of blood T cell repertoires in COVID-19. TCRdb's copy holds only in-frame clones and misses some; the assay was immunoSEQ multiplex PCR. The sample shows some 230,000 clones, 75% to 90% of them seen only once. Sequenced input: PBMCs or T cells enriched from blood (not recorded which). These receptors all stem from a woman aged 18-35 years in a cohort exposed to, infected with or recovered from COVID-19 (not recorded which).

The chain employs TRBV3-1 (or the pseudogene TRBV3-2) and TRBJ1-5; D call uncertain. Germline assignment: CDR1 LGHDT and CDR2 YNNKEL (reference sequence). V shed 1 base and J shed 6 bases, with 10 bases lying between them. The length of the CDR3 is 14 residues. The CDR3 region has the DNA TGTGCCAGCAGCCAAGGCACAGCGGCTCAGCCCCAGCATTTT. Protein: CASSQGTAAQPQHF.

The chain couples TRBV28 to TRBJ1-5; D may be TRBD1 (6 bases). Looked up from germline, CDR1 is MDHEN and CDR2 is SYDVKM. This CDR3 has 16 amino acids. The V and J ends lost 5 bases and 1 base respectively, with 15 bases between them. The CDR3 region is CASSPNRVGSNQPQHF. The CDR3 DNA sequence: TGTGCCAGCAGTCCAAACAGGGTTGGCAGCAATCAGCCCCAGCATTTT.

This rearrangement joins TRBV28 to TRBJ1-2; TRBD1 might be the D (5 bases). The germline V gene encodes CDR1 MDHEN and CDR2 SYDVKM. Trimming stripped 3 bases from V and 3 bases from J, with 20 bases between. The CDR3 has 17 residues. CDR3 loop: CASSFPRVGEGHYGYTF. The CDR3 nucleotides are TGTGCCAGCAGTTTCCCAAGGGTGGGGGAGGGTCACTATGGCTACACCTTC.

This clone was seen a few times. V and J are TRBV15 and TRBJ2-3; 8 nucleotides match TRBD2. V was clipped by 7 bases and J by 8 bases; unmatched bases: 2. Germline V gene lookup returns CDR1 LNHNV and CDR2 YYDKDF (reference sequence). The CDR3 has 11 amino acids. The CDR3 DNA is TGTGCCACCAATCGGGAGGGTACGCAGTATTTT. Translation gives CATNREGTQYF.